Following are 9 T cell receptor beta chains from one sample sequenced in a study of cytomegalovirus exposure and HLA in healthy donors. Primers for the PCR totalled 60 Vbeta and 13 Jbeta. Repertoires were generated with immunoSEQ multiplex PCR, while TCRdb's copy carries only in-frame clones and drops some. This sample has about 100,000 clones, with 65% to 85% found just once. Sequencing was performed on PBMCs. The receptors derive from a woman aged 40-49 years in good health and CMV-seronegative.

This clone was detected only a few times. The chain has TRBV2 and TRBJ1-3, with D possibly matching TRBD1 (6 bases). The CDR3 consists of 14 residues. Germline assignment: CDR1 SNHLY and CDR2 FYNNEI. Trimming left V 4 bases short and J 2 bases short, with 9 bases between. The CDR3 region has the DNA TGTGCCAGCAGTGTTGAGGGGGCTGGAAACACCATATATTTT. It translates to CASSVEGAGNTIYF. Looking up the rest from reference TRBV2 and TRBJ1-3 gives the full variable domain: EPEVTQTPSHQVTQMGQEVILRCVPISNHLYFYWYRQILGQKVEFLVSFYNNEISEKSEIFDDQFSVERPDGSNFTLKIRSTKLEDSAMYFCASSVEGAGNTIYFGEGSWLTVV.

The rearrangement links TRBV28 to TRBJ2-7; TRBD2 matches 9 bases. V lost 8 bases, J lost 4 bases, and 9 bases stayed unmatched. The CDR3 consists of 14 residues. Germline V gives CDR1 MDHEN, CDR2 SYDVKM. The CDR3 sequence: CASQRLAGVYEQYF. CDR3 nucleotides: TGTGCCAGCCAACGATTAGCGGGAGTTTACGAGCAGTACTTC.

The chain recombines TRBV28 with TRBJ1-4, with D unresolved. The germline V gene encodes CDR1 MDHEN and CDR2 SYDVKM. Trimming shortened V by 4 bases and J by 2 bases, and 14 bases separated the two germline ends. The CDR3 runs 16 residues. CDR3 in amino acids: CASSSPMAGTNEKLFF. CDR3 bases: TGTGCCAGCAGTTCTCCCATGGCGGGGACTAATGAAAAACTGTTTTTT.

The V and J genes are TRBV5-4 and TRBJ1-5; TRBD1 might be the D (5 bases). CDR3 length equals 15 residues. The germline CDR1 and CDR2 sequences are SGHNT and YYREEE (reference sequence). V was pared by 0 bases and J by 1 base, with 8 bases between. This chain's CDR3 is CASSLDAGSNQPQHF. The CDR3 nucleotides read TGTGCCAGCAGCTTGGATGCAGGGAGCAATCAGCCCCAGCATTTT.

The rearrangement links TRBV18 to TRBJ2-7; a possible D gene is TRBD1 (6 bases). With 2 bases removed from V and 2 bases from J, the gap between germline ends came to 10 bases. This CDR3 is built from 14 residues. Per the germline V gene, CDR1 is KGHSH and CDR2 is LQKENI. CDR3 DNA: TGTGCCAGCTCACCATCAGGACAGACCTACGAGCAGTACTTC. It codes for CASSPSGQTYEQYF.

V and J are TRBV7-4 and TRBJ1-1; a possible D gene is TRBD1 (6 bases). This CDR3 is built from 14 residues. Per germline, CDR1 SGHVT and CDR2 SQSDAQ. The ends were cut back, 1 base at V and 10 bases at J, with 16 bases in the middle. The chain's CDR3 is CASSLVSGGPGAFF. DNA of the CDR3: TGTGCCAGCAGCTTAGTATCGGGGGGGCCGGGAGCTTTCTTT.

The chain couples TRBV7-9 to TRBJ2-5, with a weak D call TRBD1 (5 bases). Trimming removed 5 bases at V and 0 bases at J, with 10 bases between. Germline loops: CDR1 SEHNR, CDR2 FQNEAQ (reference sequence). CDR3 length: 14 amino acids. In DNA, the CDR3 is TGTGCCAGCAGCGCGGACAAGTACCAAGAGACCCAGTACTTC. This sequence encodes CASSADKYQETQYF.

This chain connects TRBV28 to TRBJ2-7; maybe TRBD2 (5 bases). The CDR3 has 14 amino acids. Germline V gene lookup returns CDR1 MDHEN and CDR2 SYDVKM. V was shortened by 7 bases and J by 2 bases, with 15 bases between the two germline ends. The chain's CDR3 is CASIPWTGAYEQYF. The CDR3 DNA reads TGTGCCAGCATTCCTTGGACTGGAGCCTACGAGCAGTACTTC. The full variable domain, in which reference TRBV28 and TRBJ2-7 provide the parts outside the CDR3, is DVKVTQSSRYLVKRTGEKVFLECVQDMDHENMFWYRQDPGLGLRLIYFSYDVKMKEKGDIPEGYSVSREKKERFSLILESASTNQTSMYLCASIPWTGAYEQYFGPGTRLTVT.

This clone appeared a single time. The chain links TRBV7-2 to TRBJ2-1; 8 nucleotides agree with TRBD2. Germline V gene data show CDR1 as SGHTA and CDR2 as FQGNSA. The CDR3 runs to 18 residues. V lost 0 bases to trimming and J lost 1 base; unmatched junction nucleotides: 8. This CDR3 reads CASSLAGLGGGSYNEQFF. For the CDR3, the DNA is TGTGCCAGCAGCTTAGCGGGTCTTGGCGGGGGGTCCTACAATGAGCAGTTCTTC.